The rows below give T cell receptor beta chains drawn from one sample of a study of identical twins. TCRdb recomputed calls from the 5' RACE reads with MiXCR, one row per CDR3 protein. Of hundreds of thousands of distinct CDR3 sequences listed, around 24% were seen once; the top ten hold roughly 0.5%. This sample also belongs to another study, concerning yellow fever vaccine responses in identical twins.

The sequencing input was CD4+ T cells sorted from blood. These receptors all come from a young woman in good health. Both conserved end residues are part of each CDR3. A D gene is named only where the DNA matches it firmly. Not all rows give a size; the values are once, few, many and, for expanded clones, a class.

d_gene	j_gene	abundance	v_gene	CDR3aa	CDR3nt
TRBD2	TRBJ2-3	.	TRBV3-1	CASSQDLRSGSADTQYF	TGTGCCAGCAGCCAAGATCTTAGGAGCGGGAGTGCAGATACGCAGTATTTT
TRBD1	TRBJ1-1	.	TRBV7-2	CASSFNAGTGTEAFF	TGTGCCAGCAGCTTCAACGCGGGGACAGGAACTGAAGCTTTCTTT
TRBD2	TRBJ2-1	once	TRBV18	CASSLRTSGTSNEQFF	TGTGCCAGCTCCCTCCGGACTAGCGGGACTTCCAATGAGCAGTTCTTC
.	TRBJ2-5	.	TRBV5-1	CASSLEVTGRKETQYF	TGCGCCAGCAGCTTGGAAGTGACAGGGAGGAAAGAGACCCAGTACTTC
.	TRBJ1-4	.	TRBV6-2/TRBV6-3	CASSRPRGGLGEKLFF	TGTGCCAGCAGCCGCCCACGGGGGGGGCTGGGAGAAAAACTGTTTTTT
.	TRBJ2-1	few	TRBV4-1	CASSQAQGYNEQFF	TGCGCCAGCAGCCAAGCCCAGGGATACAATGAGCAGTTCTTC
.	TRBJ1-3	few	TRBV12-3/TRBV12-4	CASSPQRTGNTIYF	TGTGCCAGCAGTCCCCAGCGGACTGGAAACACCATATATTTT
TRBD2	TRBJ2-1	many	TRBV3-1	CASSPRTSGNYNEQFF	TGTGCCAGCAGCCCGCGGACTAGCGGAAACTACAATGAGCAGTTCTTC
.	TRBJ2-4	few	TRBV29-1	CSVEGGAKNIQYF	TGCAGCGTTGAAGGGGGGGCCAAAAACATTCAGTACTTC
.	TRBJ2-1	few	TRBV20-1	CSARNRRRQPSSYNEQFF	TGCAGTGCTAGAAATAGAAGAAGACAGCCGAGCTCCTACAATGAGCAGTTCTTC
TRBD1	TRBJ2-7	.	TRBV5-1	CASSLDRGQGYEQYF	TGCGCCAGCAGCTTGGACAGGGGTCAGGGGTACGAGCAGTACTTC
TRBD2	TRBJ2-2	.	TRBV20-1	CSARDFTGGWTGELFF	TGCAGTGCTAGAGATTTTACGGGGGGTTGGACCGGGGAGCTGTTTTTT
.	TRBJ1-3	many	TRBV7-9	CASGSHQGGNTIYF	TGTGCCAGCGGGAGTCATCAAGGTGGAAACACCATATATTTT
.	TRBJ2-7	.	TRBV12-3/TRBV12-4	CASSLPPMGVYEQYF	TGTGCCAGCAGCTTACCCCCGATGGGAGTCTACGAGCAGTACTTC
TRBD1	TRBJ2-1	.	TRBV20-1	CSANTGTEYNEQFF	TGCAGTGCTAATACCGGGACAGAGTACAATGAGCAGTTCTTC
TRBD2	TRBJ2-2	.	TRBV20-1	CSARENGGATGELFF	TGCAGTGCTAGAGAAAACGGGGGGGCGACCGGGGAGCTGTTTTTT
.	TRBJ1-4	.	TRBV2	CASSTPGTTGEKLFF	TGTGCCAGCAGTACTCCCGGGACTACGGGGGAAAAACTGTTTTTT
.	TRBJ2-4	few	TRBV6-2/TRBV6-3	CASSYTPGVAKNIQYF	TGTGCCAGCAGTTACACGCCAGGGGTGGCCAAAAACATTCAGTACTTC
TRBD1	TRBJ1-5	few	TRBV5-1	CASSTGDSSNQPQHF	TGCGCCAGCAGCACCGGGGACAGCAGCAATCAGCCCCAGCACTTT
.	TRBJ2-1	.	TRBV2	CASSQREKSYNEQFF	TGTGCCAGCAGCCAACGGGAGAAATCCTACAATGAGCAGTTCTTC